These 10 T cell receptor beta chains originate from one sample sequenced in a study of blood T cell repertoires in COVID-19. Repertoires were generated with immunoSEQ multiplex PCR, while TCRdb's copy carries only in-frame clones and drops some. Here the sample spans 150,000 to 200,000 clones, approximately 90% being singletons. Sequencing was done on a sample of peripheral blood. These receptors all come from a man in his forties with active or convalescent COVID-19.

The chain couples TRBV3-1 (or the pseudogene TRBV3-2) to TRBJ2-7; D possibly corresponds to TRBD1 (6 bases). V was cut by 0 bases and J by 5 bases, with 11 bases left in between. This CDR3 is 14 amino acids long. Germline CDR1 reads LGHDT; CDR2 reads YNNKEL (reference sequence). As DNA, the CDR3 is TGTGCCAGCAGCCAAGAATACAGGGAAGACGAGCAGTACTTC. Translated: CASSQEYREDEQYF.

V and J are TRBV3-1 (or the pseudogene TRBV3-2) and TRBJ1-1, with D possibly being TRBD1 (5 bases). This CDR3 region has 16 residues. Trimming took 2 bases from V and 3 from J, leaving 16 bases between them. Germline assignment: CDR1 LGHDT and CDR2 YNNKEL (reference sequence). CDR3 residues: CASSQPSRSGDTEAFF. The CDR3 region has the DNA TGTGCCAGCAGCCAACCTTCTCGCTCGGGGGACACTGAAGCTTTCTTT.

This chain uses TRBV9 with TRBJ2-5; 7 bases map to TRBD1. CDR3 size: 14 residues. Germline V gene sequence: CDR1 SGDLS, CDR2 YYNGEE. J lost 4 bases, V lost 2 bases, and 5 bases had no gene match. The CDR3 DNA is TGTGCCAGCAGCGTGAACAGGGGCCCAGAGACCCAGTACTTC. It translates to CASSVNRGPETQYF.

This clone has a handful of counts. J is TRBJ2-7 and V is TRBV9; D not certain. Per the germline V gene, CDR1 is SGDLS and CDR2 is YYNGEE. The V end was cut by 0 bases, the J end by 3 bases, with 16 bases between. CDR3 length: 16 amino acids. The CDR3 is CASSVAGRDDRYEQYF. As DNA, the CDR3 is TGTGCCAGCAGCGTAGCTGGGCGTGACGACCGCTACGAGCAGTACTTC. Using reference TRBV9 and TRBJ2-7 for the parts outside the CDR3, the full variable domain is DSGVTQTPKHLITATGQRVTLRCSPRSGDLSVYWYQQSLDQGLQFLIQYYNGEERAKGNILERFSAQQFPDLHSELNLSSLELGDSALYFCASSVAGRDDRYEQYFGPGTRLTVT.

The chain has TRBV2 and TRBJ1-2; TRBD1 is a possible D gene (6 bases). From germline, CDR1 is SNHLY and CDR2 FYNNEI. The V end lost 3 bases, the J end lost 12 bases, and 14 bases lay between the germline ends. This CDR3 contains 12 residues. CDR3: CASSDTGWADTF. CDR3 in DNA: TGTGCCAGCAGTGACACAGGGTGGGCCGACACCTTC.

The chain employs TRBV2 and TRBJ2-1, with 10 bases that match TRBD2. J lost 7 bases, V lost 7 bases, and 7 bases had no gene match. Germline V gene lookup returns CDR1 SNHLY and CDR2 FYNNEI. CDR3 size: 14 residues. The CDR3 coding sequence is TGTGCCAGCAAGGTACAAGCGGGGGGGAATGAGCAGTTCTTC. It codes for CASKVQAGGNEQFF. Combining the CDR3 with reference TRBV2 and TRBJ2-1 gives the whole variable domain EPEVTQTPSHQVTQMGQEVILRCVPISNHLYFYWYRQILGQKVEFLVSFYNNEISEKSEIFDDQFSVERPDGSNFTLKIRSTKLEDSAMYFCASKVQAGGNEQFFGPGTRLTVL.

The chain has TRBV19 and TRBJ2-1, with D possibly matching TRBD2 (6 bases). The V gene lost 6 bases and the J gene lost 12 bases, with 21 bases spanning the gap. CDR1 is LNHDA and CDR2 is SQIVND in the germline V gene (reference sequence). The CDR3 is 14 amino acids. The CDR3 DNA sequence: TGTGCCAGTAGGGATGCTAGCGTAGGAAGGGGGCAGTTCTTC. This encodes CASRDASVGRGQFF. The complete variable domain, with remaining parts taken from reference TRBV19 and TRBJ2-1, reads DGGITQSPKYLFRKEGQNVTLSCEQNLNHDAMYWYRQDPGQGLRLIYYSQIVNDFQKGDIAEGYSVSREKKESFPLTVTSAQKNPTAFYLCASRDASVGRGQFFGPGTRLTVL.

This clone was recorded a few times. The chain uses TRBV10-3 and TRBJ1-2; 9 positions agree with TRBD1. Germline V gene sequence: CDR1 ENHRY, CDR2 SYGVKD. This CDR3 is built from 17 residues. Unmatched junction bases numbered 15, after V lost 6 bases and J lost 4 bases. The CDR3 here is CAISPTGTGIGVYGYTF. The CDR3 DNA sequence: TGTGCCATCAGCCCTACCGGGACAGGGATCGGGGTCTATGGCTACACCTTC.

This rearrangement joins TRBV11-2 to TRBJ1-2, with D perhaps TRBD1 (5 bases). This CDR3 has 13 amino acids. Germline CDR1 SGHAT, CDR2 FQNNGV. V lost 2 bases to trimming and J lost 4 bases, with 8 bases between them. CDR3 loop: CASSLRGAYGYTF. The CDR3 bases are TGTGCCAGCAGCTTAAGGGGTGCCTATGGCTACACCTTC.

The rearrangement uses TRBV29-1 and TRBJ2-7; TRBD2 matches at 8 bases. The germline V gene has CDR1 SQVTM and CDR2 ANQGSEA. This CDR3 has 14 residues. The V and J ends lost 3 bases and 0 bases, in that order; junction bases with no gene match: 4. The CDR3 DNA reads as TGCAGCGTTGACCTAGCGGGTAACTCCTACGAGCAGTACTTC. Its protein is CSVDLAGNSYEQYF.